This T cell receptor (beta chain) stems from a study of blood T cell repertoires in COVID-19. Sequencing used immunoSEQ multiplex PCR; TCRdb keeps in-frame clones, though not all of them. Found here are about 480,000 clones, approximately 91% of them singletons; the top ten hold around 8%. The CDR3 is 13 residues long. V gave up 7 bases and J gave up 2 bases; unmatched junction bases: 4. Germline lookup yields CDR1 GTSNPN and CDR2 SVGIG (reference sequence). Input material: peripheral blood. This chain joins TRBV30 and TRBJ2-5; 10 bases are a match to TRBD2. The TCR comes from a woman in her fifties or sixties with COVID-19, enrolled during active disease. The CDR3 DNA is TGTGCCTACGGACTAGCGGTACAAGAGACCCAGTACTTC. Its translation: CAYGLAVQETQYF.